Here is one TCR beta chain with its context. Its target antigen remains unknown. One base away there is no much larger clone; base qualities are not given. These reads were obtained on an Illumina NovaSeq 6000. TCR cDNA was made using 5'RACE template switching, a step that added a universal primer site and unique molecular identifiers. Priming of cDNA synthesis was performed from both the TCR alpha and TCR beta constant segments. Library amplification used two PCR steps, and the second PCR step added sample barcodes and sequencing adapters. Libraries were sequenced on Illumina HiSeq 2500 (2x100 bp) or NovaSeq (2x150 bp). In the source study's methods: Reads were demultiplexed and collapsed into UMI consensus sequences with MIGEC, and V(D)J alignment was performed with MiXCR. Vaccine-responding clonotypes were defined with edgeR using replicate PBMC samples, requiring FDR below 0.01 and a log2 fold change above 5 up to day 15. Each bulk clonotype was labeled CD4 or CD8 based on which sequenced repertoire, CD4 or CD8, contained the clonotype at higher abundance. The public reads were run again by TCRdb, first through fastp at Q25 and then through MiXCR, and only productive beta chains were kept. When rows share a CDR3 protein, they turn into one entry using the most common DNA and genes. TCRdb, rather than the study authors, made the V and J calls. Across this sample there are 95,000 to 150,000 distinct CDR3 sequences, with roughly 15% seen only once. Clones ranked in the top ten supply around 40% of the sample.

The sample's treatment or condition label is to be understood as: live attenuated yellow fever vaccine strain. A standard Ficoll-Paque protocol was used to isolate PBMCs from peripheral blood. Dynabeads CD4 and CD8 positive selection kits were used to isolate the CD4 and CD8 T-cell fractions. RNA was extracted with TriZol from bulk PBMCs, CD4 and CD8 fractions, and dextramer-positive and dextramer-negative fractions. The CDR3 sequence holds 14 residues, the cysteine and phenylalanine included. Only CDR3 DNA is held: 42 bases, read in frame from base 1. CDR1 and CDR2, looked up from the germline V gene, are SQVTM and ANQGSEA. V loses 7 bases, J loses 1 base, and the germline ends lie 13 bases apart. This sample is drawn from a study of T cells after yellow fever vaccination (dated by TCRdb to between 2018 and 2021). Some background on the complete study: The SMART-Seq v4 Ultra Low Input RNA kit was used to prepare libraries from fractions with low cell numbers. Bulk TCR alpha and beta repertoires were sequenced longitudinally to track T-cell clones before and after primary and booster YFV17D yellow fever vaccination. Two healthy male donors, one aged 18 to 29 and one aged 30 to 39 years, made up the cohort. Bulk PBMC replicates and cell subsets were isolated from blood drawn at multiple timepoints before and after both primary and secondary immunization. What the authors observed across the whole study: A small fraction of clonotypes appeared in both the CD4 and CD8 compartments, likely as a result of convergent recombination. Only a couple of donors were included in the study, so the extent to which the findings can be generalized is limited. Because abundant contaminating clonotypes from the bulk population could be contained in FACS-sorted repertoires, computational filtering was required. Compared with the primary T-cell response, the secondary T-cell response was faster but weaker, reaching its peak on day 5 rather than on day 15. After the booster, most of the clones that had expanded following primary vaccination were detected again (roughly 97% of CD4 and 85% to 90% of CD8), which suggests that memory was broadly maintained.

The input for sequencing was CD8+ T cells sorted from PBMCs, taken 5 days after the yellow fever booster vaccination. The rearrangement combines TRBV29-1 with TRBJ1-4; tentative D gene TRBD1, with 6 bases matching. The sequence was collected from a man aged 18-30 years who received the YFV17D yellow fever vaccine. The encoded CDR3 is CSAVGGGTNEKLFF. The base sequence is TGCAGCGCCGTTGGGGGCGGAACTAATGAAAAACTGTTTTTT.